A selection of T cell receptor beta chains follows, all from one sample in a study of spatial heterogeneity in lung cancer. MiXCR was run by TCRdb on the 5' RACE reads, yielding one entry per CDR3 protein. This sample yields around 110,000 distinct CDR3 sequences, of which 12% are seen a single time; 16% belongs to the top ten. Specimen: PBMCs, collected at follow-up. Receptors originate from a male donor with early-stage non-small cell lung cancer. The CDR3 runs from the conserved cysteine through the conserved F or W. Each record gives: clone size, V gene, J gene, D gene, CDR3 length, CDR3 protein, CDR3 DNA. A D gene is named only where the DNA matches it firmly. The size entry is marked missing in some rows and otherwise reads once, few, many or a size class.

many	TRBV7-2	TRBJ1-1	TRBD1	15	CASSLRQGVNTEAFF	TGTGCCAGCAGCTTAAGACAGGGGGTGAACACTGAAGCTTTCTTT
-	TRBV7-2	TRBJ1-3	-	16	CASSPTGPSSGNTIYF	TGTGCCAGCAGCCCCACTGGACCGTCTTCTGGAAACACCATATATTTT
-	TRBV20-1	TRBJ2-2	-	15	CSARDPASNTGELFF	TGCAGTGCTAGAGATCCAGCCTCGAACACCGGGGAGCTGTTTTTT
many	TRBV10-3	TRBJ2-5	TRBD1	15	CAIATLTTGEETQYF	TGTGCCATCGCGACCCTTACTACAGGGGAAGAGACCCAGTACTTC
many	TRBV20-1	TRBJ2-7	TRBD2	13	CSARTGLAYEQYF	TGCAGTGCTAGAACGGGACTAGCTTACGAGCAGTACTTC
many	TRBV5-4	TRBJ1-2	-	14	CASSLFGGRVGYTF	TGTGCCAGCAGCTTGTTTGGGGGGCGGGTTGGCTACACCTTC
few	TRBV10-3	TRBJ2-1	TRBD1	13	CAITEGARNEQFF	TGTGCCATCACTGAGGGGGCTAGGAATGAGCAGTTCTTC
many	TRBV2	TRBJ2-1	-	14	CASSDGVGRDEQFF	TGTGCCAGCAGTGACGGGGTTGGAAGGGATGAGCAGTTCTTC
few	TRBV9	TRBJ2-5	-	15	CASSVGIRGGGTQYF	TGTGCCAGCAGCGTAGGAATTAGGGGCGGTGGGACCCAGTACTTC
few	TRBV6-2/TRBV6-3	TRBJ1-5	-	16	CASSPKGGFSNQPQHF	TGTGCCAGCAGTCCTAAGGGAGGATTTAGCAATCAGCCCCAGCATTTT
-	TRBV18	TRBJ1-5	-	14	CASSPSRGNQPQHF	TGTGCCAGCTCACCATCGAGGGGCAATCAGCCCCAGCATTTT
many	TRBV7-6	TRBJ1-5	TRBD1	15	CASSLTGNSNQPQHF	TGTGCCAGCAGCTTGACAGGGAATAGCAATCAGCCCCAGCATTTT
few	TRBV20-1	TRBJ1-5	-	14	CSARDFRGNQPQHF	TGCAGTGCTAGAGATTTCCGGGGGAATCAGCCCCAGCATTTT
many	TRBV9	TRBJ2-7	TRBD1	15	CASSVSGTGGYEQYF	TGTGCCAGCAGCGTTTCCGGGACAGGGGGCTACGAGCAGTACTTC
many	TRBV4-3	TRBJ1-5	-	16	CASSQDWGRANQPQHF	TGCGCCAGCAGCCAAGATTGGGGCAGAGCCAATCAGCCCCAGCATTTT
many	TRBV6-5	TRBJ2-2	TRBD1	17	CASSYDETHGTAGELFF	TGTGCCAGCAGTTACGATGAGACTCATGGGACAGCTGGGGAGCTGTTTTTT
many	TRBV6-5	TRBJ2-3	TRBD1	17	CASRLRRQGRVTDTQYF	TGTGCCAGCAGGTTACGACGACAGGGACGGGTCACAGATACGCAGTATTTT
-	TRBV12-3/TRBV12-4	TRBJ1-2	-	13	CASSQTENYGYTF	TGTGCCAGCAGTCAGACAGAGAACTATGGCTACACCTTC
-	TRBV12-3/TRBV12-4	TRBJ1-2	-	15	CASSLPGREPYGYTF	TGTGCCAGCAGTTTACCGGGGAGGGAACCCTATGGCTACACCTTC
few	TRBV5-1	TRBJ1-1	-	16	CASSLVAGARDTEAFF	TGCGCCAGCAGCTTGGTGGCAGGGGCTCGGGACACTGAAGCTTTCTTT
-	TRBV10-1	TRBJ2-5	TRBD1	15	CASSESGTGIKTQYF	TGCGCCAGCAGTGAGTCCGGGACAGGGATAAAGACCCAGTACTTC
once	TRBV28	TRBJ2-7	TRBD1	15	CASSSLGQGAYEQYF	TGTGCCAGCAGTTCGCTCGGACAGGGGGCCTACGAGCAGTACTTC
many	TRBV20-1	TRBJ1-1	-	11	CSARDSGWAFF	TGCAGTGCTAGAGATTCCGGGTGGGCTTTCTTT
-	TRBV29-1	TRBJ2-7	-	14	CSVDDGFGGYEQYF	TGCAGCGTTGACGACGGGTTCGGGGGCTACGAGCAGTACTTC
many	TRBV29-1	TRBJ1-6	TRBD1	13	CSVEDRQGEPLHF	TGCAGCGTTGAAGATCGACAGGGAGAACCCCTCCACTTT
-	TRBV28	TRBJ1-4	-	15	CASSLPSGSNEKLFF	TGTGCCAGCAGTTTACCGAGCGGGAGTAATGAAAAACTGTTTTTT
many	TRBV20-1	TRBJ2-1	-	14	CSAGGWRSYNEQFF	TGCAGTGCGGGCGGGTGGAGATCCTACAATGAGCAGTTCTTC
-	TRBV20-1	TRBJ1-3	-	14	CSARDPGAGNTIYF	TGCAGTGCTCGGGACCCGGGAGCTGGAAACACCATATATTTT
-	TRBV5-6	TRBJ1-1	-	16	CASSLQTGGPWPYAFF	TGTGCCAGCAGCCTTCAGACGGGGGGCCCATGGCCCTATGCTTTCTTT
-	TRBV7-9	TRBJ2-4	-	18	CASSLGRQGIVDKNIQYF	TGTGCCAGCAGCTTAGGGAGGCAGGGGATTGTAGACAAAAACATTCAGTACTTC
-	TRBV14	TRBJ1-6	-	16	CASRRPTREANSPLHF	TGTGCCAGCAGGCGACCGACCAGGGAGGCTAATTCACCCCTCCACTTT
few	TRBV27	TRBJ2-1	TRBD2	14	CASRSGGGGNEQFF	TGTGCCAGCAGAAGCGGGGGCGGAGGAAATGAGCAGTTCTTC
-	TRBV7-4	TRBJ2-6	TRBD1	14	CASSPDRGRSVLTF	TGTGCCAGCAGCCCGGACAGGGGGCGCAGCGTCCTGACTTTC
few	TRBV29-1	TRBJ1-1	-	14	CSVEREVENTEAFF	TGCAGCGTTGAAAGGGAGGTCGAGAACACTGAAGCTTTCTTT
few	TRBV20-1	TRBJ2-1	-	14	CSASSPGTYNEQFF	TGCAGTGCTAGTTCGCCAGGGACCTACAATGAGCAGTTCTTC
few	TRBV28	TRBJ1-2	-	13	CASSTGAPFGYTF	TGTGCCAGCAGCACCGGGGCCCCGTTTGGCTACACCTTC
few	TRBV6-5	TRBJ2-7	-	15	CASSYVTGNFGEQYF	TGTGCCAGCAGTTACGTAACAGGGAATTTTGGCGAGCAGTACTTC
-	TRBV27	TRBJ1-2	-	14	CASSPLGGSYGYTF	TGTGCCAGCAGCCCGCTGGGGGGTTCCTATGGCTACACCTTC
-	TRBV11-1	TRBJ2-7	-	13	CASSLGQTYEQYF	TGTGCCAGCAGCTTAGGACAGACATACGAGCAGTACTTC
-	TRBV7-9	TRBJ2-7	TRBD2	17	CASSSPVATSGIYEQYF	TGTGCCAGCAGCTCCCCCGTCGCGACTAGCGGGATATACGAGCAGTACTTC
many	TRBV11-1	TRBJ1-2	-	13	CASSSRAYHGYTF	TGTGCCAGCAGCTCCCGCGCATATCATGGCTACACCTTC
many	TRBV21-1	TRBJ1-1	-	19	CASSNRRSLKVPMNTEAFF	TGTGCCAGCAGCAACCGACGGAGCCTGAAGGTCCCTATGAACACTGAAGCTTTCTTT
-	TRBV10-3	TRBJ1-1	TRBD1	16	CAIRGQGARGDTEAFF	TGTGCCATCAGGGGACAGGGGGCAAGGGGCGACACTGAAGCTTTCTTT
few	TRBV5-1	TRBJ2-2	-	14	CASSLAPLTGELFF	TGCGCCAGCAGCTTGGCCCCTTTAACCGGGGAGCTGTTTTTT
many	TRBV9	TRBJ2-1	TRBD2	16	CASSQTSGKSYNEQFF	TGTGCCAGCAGTCAAACTAGCGGGAAATCCTACAATGAGCAGTTCTTC
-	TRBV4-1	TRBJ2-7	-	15	CASSQEWDQGREQYF	TGCGCCAGCAGCCAAGAGTGGGATCAAGGTCGGGAGCAGTACTTC
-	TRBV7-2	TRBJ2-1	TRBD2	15	CASSPRLAGENEQFF	TGTGCCAGCAGCCCTAGACTAGCGGGGGAGAATGAGCAGTTCTTC
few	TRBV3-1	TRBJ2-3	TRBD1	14	CASSQGTGTDTQYF	TGTGCCAGCAGCCAGGGGACAGGGACAGATACGCAGTATTTT
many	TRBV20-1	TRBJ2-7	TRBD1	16	CSARLPGTGGIYEQYF	TGCAGTGCTAGGCTACCCGGGACAGGGGGTATCTACGAGCAGTACTTC
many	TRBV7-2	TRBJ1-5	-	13	CASSLEVRQPQHF	TGTGCCAGCAGCTTAGAAGTGCGACAGCCCCAGCATTTT
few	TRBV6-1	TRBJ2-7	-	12	CATSVGGGEQYF	TGTGCCACCTCAGTCGGGGGCGGCGAGCAGTACTTC
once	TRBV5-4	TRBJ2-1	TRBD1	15	CASSPPGTGDNEQFF	TGTGCCAGCAGCCCCCCCGGGACAGGGGACAATGAGCAGTTCTTC
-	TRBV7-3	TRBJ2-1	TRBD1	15	CASSLDVTGINEQFF	TGTGCCAGTAGCTTAGACGTGACAGGGATCAATGAGCAGTTCTTC
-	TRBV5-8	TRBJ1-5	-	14	CASSLAGSRQPQHF	TGTGCCAGCAGCTTGGCCGGCAGTCGGCAGCCCCAGCATTTT
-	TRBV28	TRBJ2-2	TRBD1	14	CAKATGMYTGELFF	TGTGCCAAGGCGACAGGGATGTACACCGGGGAGCTGTTTTTT
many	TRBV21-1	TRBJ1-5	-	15	CASSPKNREYQPQHF	TGTGCCAGCAGCCCCAAGAACAGGGAGTATCAGCCCCAGCATTTT
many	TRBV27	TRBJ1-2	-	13	CASSLTRFYGYTF	TGTGCCAGCAGTTTAACGCGGTTCTATGGCTACACCTTC
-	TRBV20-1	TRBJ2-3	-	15	CSAILPARGTDTQYF	TGCAGTGCTATCCTACCTGCGCGGGGCACAGATACGCAGTATTTT
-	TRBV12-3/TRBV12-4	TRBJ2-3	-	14	CASSLGLRGDTQYF	TGTGCCAGCAGTTTAGGTCTAAGAGGGGATACGCAGTATTTT
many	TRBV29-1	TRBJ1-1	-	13	CSVEGQLNTEAFF	TGCAGCGTCGAGGGGCAATTGAACACTGAAGCTTTCTTT